This T cell receptor (beta chain) was recorded in a study of OX40 agonist ivuxolimab in advanced cancers. The wider study: Partial responses, seen in three patients, involved one hepatocellular carcinoma and two cutaneous melanomas. Study-wide results and caveats: The expanded peripheral T cells' antigen specificity was not determined.

About this clone itself: Its antigen remains unknown.

This CDR3 contains 14 residues. Germline V CDR1 and CDR2: SGHNT, YYREEE (reference sequence). Trimming cost V 4 bases and J 4 bases; bases outside gene matches: 5. Only in-frame clones appear in the TCRdb table, and some are missing; sequencing was by immunoSEQ multiplex PCR. This sample has about 45,000 clones, with roughly 93% found just once. The receptor comes from an adult with an advanced solid tumor such as melanoma, head and neck, liver or kidney cancer. The chain carries TRBV5-4 and TRBJ1-1; 9 nucleotides agree with TRBD1. The sample was CD4+ or CD8+ T cells sorted from blood, taken in a trial of the OX40 agonist ivuxolimab. In DNA form, the CDR3 reads TGTGCCAGCAGCCGTGGACAGGGGTTCACTGAAGCTTTCTTT. Encoded protein: CASSRGQGFTEAFF.